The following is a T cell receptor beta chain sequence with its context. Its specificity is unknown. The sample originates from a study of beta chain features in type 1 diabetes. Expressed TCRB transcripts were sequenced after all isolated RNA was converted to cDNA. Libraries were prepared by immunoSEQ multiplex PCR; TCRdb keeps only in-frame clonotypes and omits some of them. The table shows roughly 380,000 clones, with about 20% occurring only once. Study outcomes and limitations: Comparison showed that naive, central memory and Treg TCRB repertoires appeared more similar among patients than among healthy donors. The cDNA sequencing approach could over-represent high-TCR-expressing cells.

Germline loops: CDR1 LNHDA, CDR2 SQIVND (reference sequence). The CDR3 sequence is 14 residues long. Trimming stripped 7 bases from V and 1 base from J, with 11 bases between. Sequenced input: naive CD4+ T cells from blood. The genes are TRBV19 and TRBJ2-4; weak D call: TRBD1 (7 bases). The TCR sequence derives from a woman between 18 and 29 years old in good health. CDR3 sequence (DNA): TGTGCCAGTACACAGGGGAGGGCCAAAAACATTCAGTACTTC. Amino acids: CASTQGRAKNIQYF.